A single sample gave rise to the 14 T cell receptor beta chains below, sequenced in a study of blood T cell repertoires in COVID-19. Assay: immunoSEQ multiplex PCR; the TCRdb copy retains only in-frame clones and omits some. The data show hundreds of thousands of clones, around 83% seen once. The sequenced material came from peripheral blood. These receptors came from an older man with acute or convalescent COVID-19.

The CDR3 loop reads CASSRQGASGYTF. CDR3 in DNA: TGTGCCAGCAGTCGACAGGGGGCGTCTGGCTACACCTTC. The chain joins TRBV2 to TRBJ1-2; 10 bases are a match to TRBD1. Germline V gene sequence: CDR1 SNHLY, CDR2 FYNNEI. This CDR3 comprises 13 residues. The J segment lost 7 bases and the V segment lost 5 bases, leaving 4 bases of the junction unmatched.

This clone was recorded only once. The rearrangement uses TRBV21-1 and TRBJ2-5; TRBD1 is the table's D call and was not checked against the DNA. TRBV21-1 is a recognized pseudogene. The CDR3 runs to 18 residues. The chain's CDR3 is CASSKSPGLDRGGETQYF. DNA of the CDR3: TGTGCCAGCAGCAAATCCCCTGGATTGGACAGGGGTGGGGAGACCCAGTACTTC.

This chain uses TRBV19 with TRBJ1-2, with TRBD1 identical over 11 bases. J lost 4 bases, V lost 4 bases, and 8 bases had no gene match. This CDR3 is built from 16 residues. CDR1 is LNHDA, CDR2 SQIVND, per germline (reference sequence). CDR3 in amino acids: CASSKPGQGDVYGYTF. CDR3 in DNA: TGTGCCAGTAGTAAACCGGGACAGGGGGACGTCTATGGCTACACCTTC. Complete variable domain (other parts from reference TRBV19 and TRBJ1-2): DGGITQSPKYLFRKEGQNVTLSCEQNLNHDAMYWYRQDPGQGLRLIYYSQIVNDFQKGDIAEGYSVSREKKESFPLTVTSAQKNPTAFYLCASSKPGQGDVYGYTFGSGTRLTVV.

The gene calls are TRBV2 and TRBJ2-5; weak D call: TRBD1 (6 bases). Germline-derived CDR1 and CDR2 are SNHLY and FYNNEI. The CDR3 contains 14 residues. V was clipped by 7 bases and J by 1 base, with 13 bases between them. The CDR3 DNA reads TGTGCCAGCAACTGGGGGCAGGGCCAAGAGACCCAGTACTTC. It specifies CASNWGQGQETQYF.

Here the CDR3 DNA reads TGTGCCAGCAGCCAAGATTCATTTCGAGGGATGGAGCCCCAGCATTTT. Translation: CASSQDSFRGMEPQHF. V usage is TRBV4-2 and J usage is TRBJ1-5; D uncertain. Trimming removed 0 bases at V and 8 bases at J, with 17 bases between. CDR3 length: 16 amino acids. Germline CDR1 LGHNA, CDR2 YNFKEQ.

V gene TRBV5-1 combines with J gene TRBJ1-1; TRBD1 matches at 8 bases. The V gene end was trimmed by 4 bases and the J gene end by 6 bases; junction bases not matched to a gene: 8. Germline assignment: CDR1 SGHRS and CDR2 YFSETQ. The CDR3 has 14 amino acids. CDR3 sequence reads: CASSRGTGDSEAFF. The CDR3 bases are TGCGCCAGCAGCCGCGGGACAGGAGATTCTGAAGCTTTCTTT.

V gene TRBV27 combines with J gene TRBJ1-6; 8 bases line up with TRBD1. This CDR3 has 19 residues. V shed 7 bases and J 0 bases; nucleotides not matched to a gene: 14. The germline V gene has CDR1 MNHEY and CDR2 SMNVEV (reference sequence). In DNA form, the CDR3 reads TGTGCCAGCACCTTACAGGGGGGCGGTTCAAACTCCTATAATTCACCCCTCCACTTT. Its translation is CASTLQGGGSNSYNSPLHF.

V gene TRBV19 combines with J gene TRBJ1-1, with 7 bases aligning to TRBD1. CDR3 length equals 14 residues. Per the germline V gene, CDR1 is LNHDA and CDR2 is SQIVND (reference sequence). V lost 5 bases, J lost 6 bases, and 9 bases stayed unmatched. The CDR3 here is CASSEGGTIAEAFF. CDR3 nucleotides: TGTGCCAGTAGTGAAGGGGGCACGATCGCTGAAGCTTTCTTT.

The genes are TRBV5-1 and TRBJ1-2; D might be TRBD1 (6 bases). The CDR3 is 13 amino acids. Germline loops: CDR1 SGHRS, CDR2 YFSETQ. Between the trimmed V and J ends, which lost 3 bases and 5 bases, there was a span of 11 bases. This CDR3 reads CASSSTGKYGYTF. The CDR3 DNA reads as TGCGCCAGCAGCTCTACAGGGAAGTATGGCTACACCTTC.

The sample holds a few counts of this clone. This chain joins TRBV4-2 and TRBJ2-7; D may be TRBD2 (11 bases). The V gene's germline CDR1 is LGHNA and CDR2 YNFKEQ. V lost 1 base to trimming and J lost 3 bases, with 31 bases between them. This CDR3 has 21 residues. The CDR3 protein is CASSQVLGQGVPSGRLYEQYF. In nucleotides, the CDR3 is TGTGCCAGCAGCCAAGTTCTCGGACAGGGGGTCCCTAGCGGGAGGCTCTACGAGCAGTACTTC.

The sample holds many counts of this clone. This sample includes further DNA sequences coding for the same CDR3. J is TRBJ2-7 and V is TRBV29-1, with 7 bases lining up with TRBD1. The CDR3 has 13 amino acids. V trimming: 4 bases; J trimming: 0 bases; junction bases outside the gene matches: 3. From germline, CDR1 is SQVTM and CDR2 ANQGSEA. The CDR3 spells CSVGTGSSYEQYF. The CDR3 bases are TGCAGCGTTGGGACAGGTAGCTCCTACGAGCAGTACTTC.

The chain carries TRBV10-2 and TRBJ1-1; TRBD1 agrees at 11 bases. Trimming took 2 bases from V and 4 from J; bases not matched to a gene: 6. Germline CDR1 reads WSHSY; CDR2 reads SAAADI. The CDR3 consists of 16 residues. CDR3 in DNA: TGCGCCAGCAGTGAGAGGTCGGGGACAGGGGGCACTGAAGCTTTCTTT. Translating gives CASSERSGTGGTEAFF.

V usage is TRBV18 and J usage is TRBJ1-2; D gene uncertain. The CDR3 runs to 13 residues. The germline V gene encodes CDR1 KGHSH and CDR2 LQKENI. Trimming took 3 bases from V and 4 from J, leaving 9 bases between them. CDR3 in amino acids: CASSPEQSYGYTF. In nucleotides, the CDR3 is TGTGCCAGCTCACCGGAACAGAGCTATGGCTACACCTTC.

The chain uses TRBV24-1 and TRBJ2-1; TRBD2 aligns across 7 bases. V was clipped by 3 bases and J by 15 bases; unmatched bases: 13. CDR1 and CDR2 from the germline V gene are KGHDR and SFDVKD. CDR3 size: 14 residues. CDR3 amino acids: CATSDPLLVRGVFF. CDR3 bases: TGTGCCACCAGTGATCCTCTCTTGGTCCGGGGGGTGTTCTTC.